This T cell receptor beta chain came from a study of liver allograft versus peripheral blood T cells (dated by TCRdb to the early 2020s). At the level of the whole study: The study compared the T cell receptor repertoires present in transplanted livers with the repertoires present in the peripheral blood of liver transplant recipients.

Beyond this particular receptor, the publication reports: The T cell receptor repertoires within liver allografts were reported to be different from the T cell receptor repertoires detected in peripheral blood.

Comment on this clonotype: Its specific antigen is unknown. Nothing much larger sits one base from this clone, and base qualities are not available.

This sample was sequenced with an Illumina MiSeq. TCRdb reworked the public reads: Q25 trimming with fastp, MiXCR clone assembly, productive beta chains retained. Each record represents a unique CDR3 protein, reported with the most common genes and DNA among its rows. This sample lists 9,500 to 12,000 distinct CDR3 sequences; 20% to 25% were detected once. More than 1.5% of the sample belongs to the ten largest clones. The sequence derives from a human patient who had a liver transplant. After a transplant, some T cells may be the graft donor's own cells.

This receptor has the CDR3 CATGLGGVPYF. The nucleotide sequence reads TGTGCCACCGGATTGGGGGGCGTACCGTACTTC. The V and J segments used are TRBV10-3 and TRBJ2-7; the D gene is tentatively TRBD1 or TRBD2, each matching 6 bases. The CDR3, cysteine through phenylalanine, is 11 amino acids long. Just the 33-base CDR3 DNA is kept, in frame starting at base 1. V was cut back by 10 bases and J by 12 bases, leaving a gap of 19 bases between them. As encoded in the germline V gene, CDR1 is ENHRY while CDR2 is SYGVKD.